One and the same sample provided the 2 T cell receptor beta chains below, sequenced in a study of brain T cells in children with intractable seizures. The protocol was immunoSEQ multiplex PCR, while the TCRdb copy is restricted to in-frame clones and leaves out a portion. The sample holds about 40,000 clones, over 75% seen once. Sequenced material: peripheral blood, taken at surgery. All receptors derive from a girl between 2 and 10 years old with tuberous sclerosis and intractable seizures.

The chain joins TRBV20-1 to TRBJ2-5; D is unclear. Per germline, CDR1 DFQATT and CDR2 SNEGSKA (reference sequence). The ends were cut back, 5 bases at V and 9 bases at J, with 13 bases in the middle. The length of the CDR3 is 11 residues. The CDR3 sequence: CSAAGPPPQYF. The CDR3 region has the DNA TGCAGTGCTGCCGGCCCACCCCCCCAGTACTTC.

This clone was recorded once. V and J are TRBV6-5 and TRBJ2-7; tentatively, D is TRBD2 (5 bases). The germline V gene has CDR1 MNHEY and CDR2 SVGAGI. The CDR3 length is 15 residues. The CDR3 nucleotides read TGTGCCAGCAGTCTGTGGCAAGGAGGCTCCCACGAGCAGTACGTC. Translated, it gives CASSLWQGGSHEQYV.